The 22 T cell receptor beta chains below all came from one sample that was sequenced in a study of early T cells in non-severe SARS-CoV-2 infection. TCRdb reanalysed the 5' RACE reads using MiXCR and keeps one entry per CDR3 protein. Seen here are about 66,000 distinct CDR3 sequences, 9.1% observed once, and the top ten hold approximately 3%. Sequencing was done on a sample of whole blood. These TCRs come from an adult who was a healthcare worker with PCR-confirmed SARS-CoV-2 infection or an uninfected control (not recorded which).

This clonotype came up many times. The V and J genes are TRBV20-1 and TRBJ2-7, with 9 bases matching TRBD2. Germline CDR1 and CDR2: DFQATT and SNEGSKA (reference sequence). This CDR3 has 15 residues. J lost 4 bases, V lost 1 base, and 8 bases had no gene match. This CDR3 reads CSARGGAGGSYEQYF. The CDR3 bases are TGCAGTGCTAGAGGTGGGGCGGGAGGGTCATACGAGCAGTACTTC.

This clonotype was observed a few times. The V gene is TRBV29-1, the J gene TRBJ2-6, with 7 bases matching TRBD1. CDR3 length equals 14 residues. The junction had 4 bases not matched to a gene; V was cut back by 6 bases and J by 2 bases. Germline loops: CDR1 SQVTM, CDR2 ANQGSEA. CDR3 region: CSVTDRAGANVLTF. CDR3 nucleotides: TGCAGCGTCACCGACAGGGCTGGGGCCAACGTCCTGACTTTC.

This clonotype was observed a few times. The rearrangement uses TRBV28 and TRBJ2-7, with D hard to call. V was trimmed by 4 bases and J by 3 bases, leaving 13 bases between them. The CDR3 runs 14 residues. Germline lookup yields CDR1 MDHEN and CDR2 SYDVKM. The CDR3 DNA follows: TGTGCCAGCAGTTCAGCGACCTTATACTACGAGCAGTACTTC. Translating gives CASSSATLYYEQYF.

The gene calls are TRBV3-1 and TRBJ2-7, with a weak D call TRBD1 (5 bases). CDR3 size: 15 residues. Trimming removed 4 bases at V and 3 bases at J, with 16 bases between. Per germline, CDR1 LGHDT and CDR2 YNNKEL (reference sequence). CDR3 coding DNA: TGTGCCAGCAGCCGTACAACTGCGACAGACTACGAGCAGTACTTC. It codes for CASSRTTATDYEQYF.

This clonotype was seen ten or more times. The chain uses TRBV20-1 and TRBJ2-1, with 16 positions matching TRBD2. Unmatched junction bases numbered 14, after V lost 5 bases and J lost 7 bases. The CDR3 is 18 amino acids. Germline CDR1 is DFQATT and CDR2 is SNEGSKA (reference sequence). The CDR3 protein is CSAPEGTSGRALGNEQFF. CDR3 DNA: TGCAGTGCTCCAGAGGGGACTAGCGGGAGGGCTCTAGGGAATGAGCAGTTCTTC.

The rearrangement uses TRBV3-1 and TRBJ2-7; D is ambiguous. Trimming removed 1 base from V and 6 bases from J, with 13 bases in between. The CDR3 has 14 residues. Per germline, CDR1 LGHDT and CDR2 YNNKEL (reference sequence). The CDR3 region has the DNA TGTGCCAGCAGCCAAGTCGGAGATTGGAGCGAGCAGTACTTC. Translating gives CASSQVGDWSEQYF.

On this clonotype itself: Because the CDR3's place on the DNA is in doubt, the DNA is left out and the CDR3 is given as listed by TCRdb. The gene calls are TRBV10-1 and TRBJ2-2; the table's D call TRBD1 went unverified against the DNA. The CDR3 region is 16 residues in length, termini included. Germline CDR1 reads WNHNN; CDR2 reads SYGVQD (reference sequence). The CDR3 protein is CASSEPGPRTPGSCFF.

The chain carries TRBV4-1 and TRBJ1-6; D is ambiguous. Germline V lookup: CDR1 MGHRA, CDR2 YSYEKL. V gave up 5 bases and J gave up 7 bases, with 15 bases separating them. This CDR3 contains 15 residues. The CDR3 is CASSGEITGNSPLHF. The CDR3 DNA is TGCGCCAGCAGCGGGGAAATAACGGGGAATTCACCCCTCCACTTT.

This clonotype was observed at least ten times. The CDR3 is CASSLGSGDGPYEQYF. The CDR3 DNA reads as TGTGCCAGCAGCCTCGGTAGTGGGGACGGTCCCTACGAGCAGTACTTC. The V call is TRBV2, the J call TRBJ2-7; tentatively, D is TRBD1 or TRBD2 (5 bases each). The CDR3 loop spans 16 amino acids. V lost 6 bases and J 2 bases, leaving 20 bases between the germline ends. Germline values: CDR1 SNHLY, CDR2 FYNNEI.

The CDR3 nucleotides are TGTGCCAGCAGGGGACAGGTTCCACAAGAGACCCAGTACTTC. As protein: CASRGQVPQETQYF. The chain links TRBV6-2 or TRBV6-3 to TRBJ2-5; TRBD1 matches 8 bases. The length of the CDR3 is 14 residues. Germline loops: CDR1 MNHEY, CDR2 SVGEGT. V was clipped by 6 bases and J by 2 bases; unmatched bases: 5.

This clonotype showed up many times. The chain links TRBV18 to TRBJ2-7; maybe TRBD2 (6 bases). Trimming cost V 3 bases and J 3 bases, with 6 bases left between them. The CDR3 contains 12 residues. Germline-derived CDR1 and CDR2 are KGHSH and LQKENI. The CDR3 sequence: CASSPGGYEQYF. The DNA for the CDR3 is TGTGCCAGCTCACCGGGGGGCTACGAGCAGTACTTC.

The chain couples TRBV7-9 to TRBJ2-7, with D perhaps TRBD2 (6 bases). Trimming shortened V by 7 bases and J by 6 bases, and 16 bases separated the two germline ends. CDR1 and CDR2 (germline): SEHNR, FQNEAQ (reference sequence). This CDR3 is built from 13 residues. CDR3 coding DNA: TGTGCCAGCACCAGGGACTTGACGGGCGAGCAGTACTTC. This translates into CASTRDLTGEQYF.

This clonotype was observed at least ten times. The V gene is TRBV9, the J gene TRBJ2-2, with 8 bases lining up with TRBD1. From germline, CDR1 is SGDLS and CDR2 YYNGEE. V lost 4 bases and J lost 3; bases outside the gene matches: 8. The CDR3 totals 16 residues. The CDR3 bases are TGTGCCAGCAGCCCGCAAGGGACAGGCTACACCGGGGAGCTGTTTTTT. It encodes CASSPQGTGYTGELFF.

The V call is TRBV18, the J call TRBJ1-2; possible D gene TRBD1, 5 bases. This CDR3 has 15 amino acids. Germline CDR1 is KGHSH and CDR2 is LQKENI. The V gene lost 3 bases and the J gene lost 0 bases, with 11 bases spanning the gap. This chain's CDR3 is CASSPVGESNYGYTF. CDR3 sequence (DNA): TGTGCCAGCTCACCCGTGGGGGAATCTAACTATGGCTACACCTTC.

A few counts support this clonotype. The CDR3, as DNA: TGCAGTGCTTCACAGGGTCCCTATGGCTACACCTTC. Translating it yields CSASQGPYGYTF. The chain carries TRBV20-1 and TRBJ1-2; weak D call: TRBD1 (6 bases). CDR3 size: 12 residues. Germline CDR1 is DFQATT and CDR2 is SNEGSKA (reference sequence). The V gene lost 5 bases and the J gene lost 4 bases, with 11 bases spanning the gap.

The chain joins TRBV21-1 to TRBJ1-2; the table gives TRBD1 as D, unverified against the DNA. TRBV21-1 represents a pseudogene. The CDR3 loop spans 14 amino acids. The CDR3 loop reads CASSWWDSNYGYTF. In nucleotides, the CDR3 is TGTGCCAGCAGCTGGTGGGACAGTAACTATGGCTACACCTTC.

This clonotype has a count of ten or more. This rearrangement joins TRBV7-9 to TRBJ1-2, with unresolved D. V shed 1 base and J shed 6 bases, with 6 bases lying between them. The CDR3 is made up of 12 amino acids. The germline gives CDR1 SEHNR, CDR2 FQNEAQ (reference sequence). CDR3 DNA sequence: TGTGCCAGCAGCTTAGAGGGCCATGGCTACACCTTC. Its translation: CASSLEGHGYTF.

Only a few counts were recorded for this clonotype. The J gene is TRBJ2-4, the V gene TRBV7-8; the match to TRBD2 covers 10 bases. This CDR3 region has 15 residues. V shed 5 bases, J shed 8 bases, and the junction held 9 bases outside the gene matches. Germline V gives CDR1 SGHVS, CDR2 FQNEAQ. CDR3 protein: CASSELAGSTYIQYF. The CDR3 region has the DNA TGTGCCAGCAGCGAACTAGCGGGGTCGACGTACATTCAGTACTTC. Based on the CDR3 plus reference TRBV7-8 and TRBJ2-4, the full variable domain is GAGVSQSPRYKVAKRGQDVALRCDPISGHVSLFWYQQALGQGPEFLTYFQNEAQLDKSGLPSDRFFAERPEGSVSTLKIQRTQQEDSAVYLCASSELAGSTYIQYFGAGTRLSVL.

This clonotype was observed a few times. The chain is built from TRBV3-1 and TRBJ2-1; D call uncertain. Germline V lookup: CDR1 LGHDT, CDR2 YNNKEL (reference sequence). V lost 4 bases, J lost 2 bases, and 12 bases lay in between. The CDR3 covers 15 residues. CDR3 in amino acids: CASSRQPKTYNEQFF. For the CDR3, the DNA is TGTGCCAGCAGCCGCCAGCCAAAGACCTACAATGAGCAGTTCTTC.

This clonotype appeared once. The rearrangement joins TRBV12-3 or TRBV12-4 to TRBJ1-1; D might be TRBD1 (6 bases). Deletions cut 6 bases from V and 1 base from J, with 15 bases between. This CDR3 has 15 residues. DNA of the CDR3: TGTGCCAGCAGCCCAAGGGGGACGGCGAACACTGAAGCTTTCTTT. It specifies CASSPRGTANTEAFF.

This clonotype occurred a few times. The chain has TRBV5-4 and TRBJ2-7; D call uncertain. Germline V gene data show CDR1 as SGHNT and CDR2 as YYREEE (reference sequence). Deletions cut 2 bases from V and 6 bases from J, with 15 bases between. This CDR3 is 14 amino acids long. CDR3 in amino acids: CASSFPDLSLEQYF. For the CDR3, the DNA is TGTGCCAGCAGCTTCCCCGATCTTAGCCTCGAGCAGTACTTC.

The V gene is TRBV4-1, the J gene TRBJ2-7; perhaps TRBD2 as D (6 bases). The CDR3 has 17 amino acids. Germline V CDR1 and CDR2: MGHRA, YSYEKL. Deletions cut 3 bases from V and 2 bases from J, with 20 bases between. The CDR3 loop reads CASSQATYGGRAYEQYF. CDR3 in DNA: TGCGCCAGCAGCCAGGCAACTTACGGGGGAAGGGCCTACGAGCAGTACTTC.